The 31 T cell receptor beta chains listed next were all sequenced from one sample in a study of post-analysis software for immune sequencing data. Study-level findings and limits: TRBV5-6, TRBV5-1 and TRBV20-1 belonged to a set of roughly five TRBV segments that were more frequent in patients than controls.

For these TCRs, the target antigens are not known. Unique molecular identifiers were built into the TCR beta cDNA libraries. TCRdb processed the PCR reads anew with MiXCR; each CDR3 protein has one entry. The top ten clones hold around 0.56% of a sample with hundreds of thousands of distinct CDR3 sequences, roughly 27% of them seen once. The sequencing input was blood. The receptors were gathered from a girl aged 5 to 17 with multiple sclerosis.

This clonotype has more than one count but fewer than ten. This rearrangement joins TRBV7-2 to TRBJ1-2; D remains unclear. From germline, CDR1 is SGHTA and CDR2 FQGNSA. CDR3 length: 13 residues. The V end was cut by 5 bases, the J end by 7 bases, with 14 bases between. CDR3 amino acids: CASSPQKITGYTF. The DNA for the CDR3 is TGTGCCAGCAGCCCCCAGAAGATAACTGGCTACACCTTC.

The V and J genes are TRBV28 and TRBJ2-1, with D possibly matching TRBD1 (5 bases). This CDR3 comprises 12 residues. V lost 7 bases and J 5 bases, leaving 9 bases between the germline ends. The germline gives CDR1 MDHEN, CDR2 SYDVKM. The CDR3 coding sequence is TGTGCCAGCAATGCAGGGAACAATGAGCAGTTCTTC. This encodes CASNAGNNEQFF.

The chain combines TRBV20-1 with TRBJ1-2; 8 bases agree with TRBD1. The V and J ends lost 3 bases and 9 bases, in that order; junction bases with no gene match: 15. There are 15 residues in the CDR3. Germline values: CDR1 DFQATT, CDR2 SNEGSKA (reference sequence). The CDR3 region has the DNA TGCAGTGCTAGTCCTCCCCGGGACAGGCCTTCGAGCTACACCTTC. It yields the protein CSASPPRDRPSSYTF.

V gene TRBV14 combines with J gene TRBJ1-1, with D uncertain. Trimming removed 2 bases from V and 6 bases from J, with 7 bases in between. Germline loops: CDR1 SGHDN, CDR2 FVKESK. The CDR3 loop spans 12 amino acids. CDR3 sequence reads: CASSQWMAEAFF. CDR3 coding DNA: TGTGCCAGCAGCCAATGGATGGCTGAAGCTTTCTTT.

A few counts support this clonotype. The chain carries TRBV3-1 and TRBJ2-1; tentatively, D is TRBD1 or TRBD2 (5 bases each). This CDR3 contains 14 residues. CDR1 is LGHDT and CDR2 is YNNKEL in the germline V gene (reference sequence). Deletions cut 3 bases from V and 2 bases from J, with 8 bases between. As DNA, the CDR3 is TGTGCCAGCAGCCAGACGGGACCCTACAATGAGCAGTTCTTC. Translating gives CASSQTGPYNEQFF.

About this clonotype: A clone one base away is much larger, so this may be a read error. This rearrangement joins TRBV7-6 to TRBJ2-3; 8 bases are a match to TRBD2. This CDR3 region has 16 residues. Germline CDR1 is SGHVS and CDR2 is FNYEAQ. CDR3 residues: CSSSLGAGGPTDTQYF. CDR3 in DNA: TGTTCCAGCAGCTTAGGGGCGGGGGGCCCCACAGATACGCAGTATTTT.

The CDR3 loop reads CASSFLARPYNSPLHF. The CDR3 nucleotides read TGTGCCAGCAGCTTCCTCGCCAGGCCTTATAATTCACCCCTCCACTTT. The V and J genes are TRBV27 and TRBJ1-6, with no clear D. The germline V gene has CDR1 MNHEY and CDR2 SMNVEV (reference sequence). Trimming removed 6 bases at V and 4 bases at J, with 16 bases between. The CDR3 runs to 16 residues.

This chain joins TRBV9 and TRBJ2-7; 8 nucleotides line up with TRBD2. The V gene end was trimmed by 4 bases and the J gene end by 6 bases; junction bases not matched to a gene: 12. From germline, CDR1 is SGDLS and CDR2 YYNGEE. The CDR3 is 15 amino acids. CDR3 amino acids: CASSPSGSHRGEQYF. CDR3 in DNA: TGTGCCAGCAGCCCCAGCGGGAGTCATAGAGGCGAGCAGTACTTC.

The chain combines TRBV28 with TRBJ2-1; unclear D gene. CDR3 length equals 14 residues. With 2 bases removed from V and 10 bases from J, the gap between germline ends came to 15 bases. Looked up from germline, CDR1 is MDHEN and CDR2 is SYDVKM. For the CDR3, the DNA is TGTGCCAGCAGTTTACTCCGGCTCGACCGAGAGCAGTTCTTC. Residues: CASSLLRLDREQFF.

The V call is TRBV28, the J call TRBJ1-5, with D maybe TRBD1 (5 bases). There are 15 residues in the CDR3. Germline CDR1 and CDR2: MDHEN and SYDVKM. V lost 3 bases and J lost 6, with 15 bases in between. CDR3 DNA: TGTGCCAGCAGTTTGCGGGGCAGGGTTGGTCAGCCCCAGCATTTT. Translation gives CASSLRGRVGQPQHF.

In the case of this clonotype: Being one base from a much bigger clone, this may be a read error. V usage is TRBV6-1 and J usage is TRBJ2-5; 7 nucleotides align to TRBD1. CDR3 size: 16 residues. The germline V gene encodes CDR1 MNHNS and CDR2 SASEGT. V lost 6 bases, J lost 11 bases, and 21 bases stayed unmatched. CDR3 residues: CASSQRTGHPYNEQYF. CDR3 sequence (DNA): TGTGCCAGCAGCCAAAGGACAGGCCATCCATACAATGAGCAGTACTTC.

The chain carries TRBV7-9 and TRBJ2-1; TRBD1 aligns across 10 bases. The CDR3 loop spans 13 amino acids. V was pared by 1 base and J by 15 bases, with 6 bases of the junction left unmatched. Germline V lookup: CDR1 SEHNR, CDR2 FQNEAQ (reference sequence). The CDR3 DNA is TGTGCCAGCAGCTTAGTAGGACAGGGGGATCTGTTCTTC. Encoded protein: CASSLVGQGDLFF.

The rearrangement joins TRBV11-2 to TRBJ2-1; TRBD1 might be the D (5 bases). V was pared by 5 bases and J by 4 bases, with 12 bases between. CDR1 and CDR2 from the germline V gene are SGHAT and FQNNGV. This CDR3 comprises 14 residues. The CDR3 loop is CASSALTVYNEQFF. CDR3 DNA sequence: TGTGCCAGCAGCGCACTGACAGTATACAATGAGCAGTTCTTC.

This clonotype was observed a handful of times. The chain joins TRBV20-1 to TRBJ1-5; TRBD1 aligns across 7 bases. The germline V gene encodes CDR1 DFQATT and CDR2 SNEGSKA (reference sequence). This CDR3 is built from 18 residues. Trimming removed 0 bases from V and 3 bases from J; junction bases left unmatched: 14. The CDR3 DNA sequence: TGCAGTGCTAGAGACCGACAGGGCGCCGCCAGTACCAATCAGCCCCAGCATTTT. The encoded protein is CSARDRQGAASTNQPQHF.

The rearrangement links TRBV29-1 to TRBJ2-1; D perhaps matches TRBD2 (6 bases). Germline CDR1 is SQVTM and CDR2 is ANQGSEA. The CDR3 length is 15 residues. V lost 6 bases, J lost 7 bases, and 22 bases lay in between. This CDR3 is CSVTANGKGRNEQFF. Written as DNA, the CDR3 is TGCAGCGTGACCGCAAACGGTAAGGGGAGGAATGAGCAGTTCTTC.

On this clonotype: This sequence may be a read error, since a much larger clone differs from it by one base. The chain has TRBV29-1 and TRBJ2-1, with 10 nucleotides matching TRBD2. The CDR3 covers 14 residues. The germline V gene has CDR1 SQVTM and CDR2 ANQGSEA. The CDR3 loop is CSAKLAGAYNKQFF. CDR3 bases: TGCAGCGCCAAGCTAGCGGGAGCCTACAATAAGCAGTTCTTC.

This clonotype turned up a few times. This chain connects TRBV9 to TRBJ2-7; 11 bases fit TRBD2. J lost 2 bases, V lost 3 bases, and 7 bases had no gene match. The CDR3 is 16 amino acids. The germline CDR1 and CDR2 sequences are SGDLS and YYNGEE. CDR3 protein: CASSARLAGSTYEQYF. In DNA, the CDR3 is TGTGCCAGCAGCGCCCGACTAGCGGGATCCACCTACGAGCAGTACTTC.

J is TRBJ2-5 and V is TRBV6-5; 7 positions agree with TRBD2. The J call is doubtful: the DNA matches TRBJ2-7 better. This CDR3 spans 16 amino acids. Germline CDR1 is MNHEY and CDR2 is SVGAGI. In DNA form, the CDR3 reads TGTGCCAGCAGTTACTCGATAGCGGGCACTCCCTACGAGCAGTACTTC. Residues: CASSYSIAGTPYEQYF.

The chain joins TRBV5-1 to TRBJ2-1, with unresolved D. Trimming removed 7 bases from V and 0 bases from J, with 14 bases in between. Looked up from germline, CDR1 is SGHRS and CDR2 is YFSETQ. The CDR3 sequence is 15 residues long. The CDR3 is CASGVSRSSYNEQFF. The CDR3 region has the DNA TGCGCCAGCGGGGTTAGCCGGAGCTCCTACAATGAGCAGTTCTTC.

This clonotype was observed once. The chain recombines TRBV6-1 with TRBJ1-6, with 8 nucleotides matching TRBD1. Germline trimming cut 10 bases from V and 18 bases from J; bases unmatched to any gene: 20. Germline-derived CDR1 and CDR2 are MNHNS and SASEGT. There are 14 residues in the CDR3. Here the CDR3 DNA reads TGTGCCATCGGACGGACAGGGATTAATTCAGCCCCCCACTTT. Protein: CAIGRTGINSAPHF.

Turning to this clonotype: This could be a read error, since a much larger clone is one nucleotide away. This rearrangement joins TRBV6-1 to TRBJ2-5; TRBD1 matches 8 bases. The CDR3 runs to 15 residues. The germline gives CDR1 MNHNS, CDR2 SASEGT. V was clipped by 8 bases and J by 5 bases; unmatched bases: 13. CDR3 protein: CASGKRTGLRETQYF. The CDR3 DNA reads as TGTGCCAGCGGAAAACGGACAGGGTTACGCGAGACCCAGTACTTC.

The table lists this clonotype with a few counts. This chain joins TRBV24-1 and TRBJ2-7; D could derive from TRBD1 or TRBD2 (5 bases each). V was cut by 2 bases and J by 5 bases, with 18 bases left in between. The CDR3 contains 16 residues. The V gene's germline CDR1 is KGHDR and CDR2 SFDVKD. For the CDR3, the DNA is TGTGCCACCAGTGATTCAGGGCGAACGGGAACTAACGAGCAGTACTTC. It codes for CATSDSGRTGTNEQYF.

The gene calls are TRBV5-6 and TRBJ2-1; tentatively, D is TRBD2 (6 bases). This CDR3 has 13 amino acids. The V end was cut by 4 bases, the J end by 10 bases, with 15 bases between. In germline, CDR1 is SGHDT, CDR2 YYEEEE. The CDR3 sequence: CASSREAGNEQFF. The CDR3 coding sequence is TGTGCCAGCAGCAGGGAGGCGGGAAACGAGCAGTTCTTC.

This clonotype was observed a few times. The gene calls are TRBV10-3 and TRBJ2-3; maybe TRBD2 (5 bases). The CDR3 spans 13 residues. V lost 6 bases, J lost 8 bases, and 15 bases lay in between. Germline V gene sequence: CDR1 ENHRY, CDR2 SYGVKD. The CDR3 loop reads CAISDDRDSTQYF. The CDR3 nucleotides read TGTGCCATCAGCGATGACCGGGATTCTACGCAGTATTTT.

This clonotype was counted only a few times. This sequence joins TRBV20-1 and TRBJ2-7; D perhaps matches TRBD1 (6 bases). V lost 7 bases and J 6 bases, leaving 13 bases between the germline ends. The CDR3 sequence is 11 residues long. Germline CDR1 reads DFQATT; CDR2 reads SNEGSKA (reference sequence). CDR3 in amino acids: CSVNRVGEQYF. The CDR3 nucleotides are TGCAGTGTCAACAGGGTGGGCGAGCAGTACTTC.

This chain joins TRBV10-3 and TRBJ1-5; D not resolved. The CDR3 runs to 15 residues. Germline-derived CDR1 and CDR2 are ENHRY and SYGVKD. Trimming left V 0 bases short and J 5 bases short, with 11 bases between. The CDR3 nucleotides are TGTGCCATCAGTGAGTCAAGGACGGATGATCAGCCCCAGCATTTT. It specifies CAISESRTDDQPQHF.

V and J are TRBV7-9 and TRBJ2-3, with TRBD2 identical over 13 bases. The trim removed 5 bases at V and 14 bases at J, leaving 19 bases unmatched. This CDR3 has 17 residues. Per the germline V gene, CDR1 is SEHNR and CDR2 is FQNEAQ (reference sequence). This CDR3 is CASSPRAGLAGDGSPYF. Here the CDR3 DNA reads TGTGCCAGCAGCCCCAGAGCCGGACTAGCGGGGGACGGTTCTCCGTATTTT.

The CDR3 here is CASSLTGGSGGETQYF. The CDR3 nucleotides are TGTGCCAGCTCCCTTACCGGGGGCAGCGGAGGGGAGACCCAGTACTTC. This rearrangement joins TRBV18 to TRBJ2-5; perhaps D is TRBD1 or TRBD2 (6 bases each). In germline, CDR1 is KGHSH, CDR2 LQKENI. This CDR3 is built from 16 residues. With 6 bases removed from V and 5 bases from J, the gap between germline ends came to 22 bases. Together with reference TRBV18 and TRBJ2-5, the CDR3 gives the full variable domain: NAGVMQNPRHLVRRRGQEARLRCSPMKGHSHVYWYRQLPEEGLKFMVYLQKENIIDESGMPKERFSAEFPKEGPSILRIQQVVRGDSAAYFCASSLTGGSGGETQYFGPGTRLLVL.

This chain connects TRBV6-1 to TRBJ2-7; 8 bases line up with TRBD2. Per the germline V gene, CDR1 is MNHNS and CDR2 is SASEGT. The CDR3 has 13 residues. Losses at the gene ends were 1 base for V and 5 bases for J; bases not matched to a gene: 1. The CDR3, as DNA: TGTGCCAGCAGTGAAGGTAGCGGGAACGAGCAGTACTTC. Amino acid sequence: CASSEGSGNEQYF.

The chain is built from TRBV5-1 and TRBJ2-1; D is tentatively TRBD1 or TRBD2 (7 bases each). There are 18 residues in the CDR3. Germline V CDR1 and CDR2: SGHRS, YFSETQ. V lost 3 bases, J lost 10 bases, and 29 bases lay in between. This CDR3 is CASSSLTGWLAEPGEQFF. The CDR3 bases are TGCGCCAGCAGCTCCTTGACAGGGTGGCTAGCGGAGCCTGGGGAGCAGTTCTTC.

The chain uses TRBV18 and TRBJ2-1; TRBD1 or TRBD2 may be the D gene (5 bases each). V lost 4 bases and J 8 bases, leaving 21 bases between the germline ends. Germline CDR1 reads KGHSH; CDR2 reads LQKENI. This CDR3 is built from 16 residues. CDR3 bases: TGTGCCAGCTCACAAACCGTCTGGGGGAAATCGGATGAGCAGTTCTTC. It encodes CASSQTVWGKSDEQFF.